This T cell receptor beta chain originates from a study of blood T cells in healthy people across ages. Study-wide background: Template switching caught about one barcoded beta molecule for each two T cells.

Primers used in a second PCR of about 7 to 12 cycles were a sample-barcoded 5' primer and a J-beta primer mix. Carrying 12 random nucleotides, a template-switch adaptor labeled each individual cDNA molecule. Sequencing recovered at least 2.5 million CDR3-containing paired-end reads from each sample. TCRdb reprocessed the 5' RACE reads with MiXCR, giving one entry per CDR3 protein. The top ten clones hold 20% to 25% of a sample with about 970,000 distinct CDR3 sequences, roughly 50% of them seen once. V lost 4 bases and J lost 6; bases outside the gene matches: 3. This CDR3 has 12 residues. Germline V gene data show CDR1 as SGHAT and CDR2 as FQDESV (reference sequence). This clonotype has a handful of counts.

The sequence derives from a woman in her sixties or seventies in good health. The rearrangement joins TRBV11-1 to TRBJ2-7; 7 bases are shared with TRBD1. The sequencing input was blood. CDR3 sequence reads: CASSSDRAEQYF. CDR3 DNA sequence: TGTGCCAGCAGCTCCGACAGGGCCGAGCAGTACTTC.